This TCR beta chain was captured by sequencing in a study of identical twins. There were only healthy Caucasians among the donors. Study results and limitations: Out-of-frame beta chain sequences displayed weaker excess sharing between twins. The same donors were not followed; conclusions instead depended on cross-sectional statistical analysis.

Trimming cost V 5 bases and J 6 bases, with 5 bases left between them. This CDR3 has 11 amino acids. Looked up from germline, CDR1 is SEHNR and CDR2 is FQNEAQ (reference sequence). This clonotype has ten or more counts. The target antigen is unknown. A single record per CDR3 protein comes from TCRdb applying MiXCR to the 5' RACE reads. The sample lists around 250,000 distinct CDR3 sequences, around 8.3% seen once, with 3% to 3.5% in the top ten. This same sample was also taken into another study, of yellow fever vaccine responses in identical twins.

This TCR came from a woman in her late teens or twenties in good health. The sample taken for sequencing was CD8+ T cells sorted from blood. The rearrangement links TRBV7-9 to TRBJ2-1; D not resolved. The CDR3 protein is CASSPFNEQFF. The CDR3 DNA is TGTGCCAGCAGCCCCTTCAATGAGCAGTTCTTC.